This T cell receptor (beta chain) appears in the sequencing data of a study of shared clonotypes between healthy human individuals. In regard to this clone: Its cognate antigen is unknown.

General study results and limits: Some naive CD4 clonotypes, 4% to 6%, turned up in common across a handful of donors.

Some clones are missing from TCRdb's copy, which holds only in-frame ones; the method was immunoSEQ multiplex PCR. Among roughly 1 million clones listed, around 76% were seen once. J lost 3 bases, V lost 5 bases, and 4 bases had no gene match. Germline V lookup: CDR1 LNHDA, CDR2 SQIVND (reference sequence). The CDR3 has 14 amino acids. The V gene is TRBV19, the J gene TRBJ2-5; 9 bases align to TRBD1. The TCR sequence derives from a man in his late teens or twenties in good health. Input material: memory CD4+ T cells sorted from blood. Subset defined: CD45RA-negative fraction. The CDR3 loop reads CASSVTGGKETQYF. The CDR3 region has the DNA TGTGCCAGTAGTGTCACAGGGGGCAAAGAGACCCAGTACTTC.